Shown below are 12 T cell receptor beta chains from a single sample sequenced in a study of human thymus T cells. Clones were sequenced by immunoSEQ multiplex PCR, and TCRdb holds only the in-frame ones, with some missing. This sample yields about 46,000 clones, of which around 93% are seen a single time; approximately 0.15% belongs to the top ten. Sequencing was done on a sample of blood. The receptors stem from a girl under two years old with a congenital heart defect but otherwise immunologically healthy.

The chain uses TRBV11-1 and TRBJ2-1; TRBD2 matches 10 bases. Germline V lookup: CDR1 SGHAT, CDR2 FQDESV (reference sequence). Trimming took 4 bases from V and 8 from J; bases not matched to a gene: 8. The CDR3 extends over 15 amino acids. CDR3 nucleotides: TGTGCCAGCAGCTCGAAGCGGGAGGGCCAACATGAGCAGTTCTTC. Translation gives CASSSKREGQHEQFF.

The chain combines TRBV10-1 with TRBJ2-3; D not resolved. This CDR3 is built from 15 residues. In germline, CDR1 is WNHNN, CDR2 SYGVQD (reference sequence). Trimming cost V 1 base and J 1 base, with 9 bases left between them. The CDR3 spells CASSELWQGTDTQYF. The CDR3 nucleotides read TGCGCCAGCAGTGAGTTATGGCAGGGCACAGATACGCAGTATTTT.

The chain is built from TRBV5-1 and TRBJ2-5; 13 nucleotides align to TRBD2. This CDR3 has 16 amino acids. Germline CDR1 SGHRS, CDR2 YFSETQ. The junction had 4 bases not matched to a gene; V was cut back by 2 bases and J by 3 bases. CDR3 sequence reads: CASSFGGLAGEETQYF. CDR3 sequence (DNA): TGCGCCAGCAGCTTTGGCGGACTAGCGGGAGAAGAGACCCAGTACTTC.

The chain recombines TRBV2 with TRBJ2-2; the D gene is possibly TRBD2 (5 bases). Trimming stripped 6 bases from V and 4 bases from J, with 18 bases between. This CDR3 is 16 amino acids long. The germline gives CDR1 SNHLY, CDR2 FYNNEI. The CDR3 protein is CASSRRPDLSTGELFF. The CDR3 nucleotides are TGTGCCAGCAGCCGTCGTCCGGACTTGAGCACCGGGGAGCTGTTTTTT.

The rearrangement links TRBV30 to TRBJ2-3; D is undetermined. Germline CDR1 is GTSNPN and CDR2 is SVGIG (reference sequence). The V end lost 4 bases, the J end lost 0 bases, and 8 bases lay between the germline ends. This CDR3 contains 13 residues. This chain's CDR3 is CAWNLGSTDTQYF. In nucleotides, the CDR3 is TGTGCCTGGAACTTGGGTAGCACAGATACGCAGTATTTT.

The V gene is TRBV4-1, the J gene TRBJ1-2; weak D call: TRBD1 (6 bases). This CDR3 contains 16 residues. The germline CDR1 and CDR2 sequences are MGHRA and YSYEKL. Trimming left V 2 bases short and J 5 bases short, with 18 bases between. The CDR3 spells CASSQRDIQDKYGYTF. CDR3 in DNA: TGCGCCAGCAGCCAACGGGACATCCAGGATAAGTATGGCTACACCTTC.

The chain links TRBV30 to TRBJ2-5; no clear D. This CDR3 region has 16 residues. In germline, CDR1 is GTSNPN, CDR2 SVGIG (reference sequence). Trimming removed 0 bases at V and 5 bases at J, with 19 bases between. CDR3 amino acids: CAWSVARLPGWETQYF. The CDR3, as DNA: TGTGCCTGGAGTGTAGCTCGACTGCCCGGTTGGGAGACCCAGTACTTC.

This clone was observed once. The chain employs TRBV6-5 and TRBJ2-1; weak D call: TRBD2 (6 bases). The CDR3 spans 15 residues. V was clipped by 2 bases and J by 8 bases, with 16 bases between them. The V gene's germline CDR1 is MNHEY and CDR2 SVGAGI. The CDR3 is CASSYPRLGTHEQFF. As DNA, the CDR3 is TGTGCCAGCAGTTACCCCCGACTAGGGACCCATGAGCAGTTCTTC.

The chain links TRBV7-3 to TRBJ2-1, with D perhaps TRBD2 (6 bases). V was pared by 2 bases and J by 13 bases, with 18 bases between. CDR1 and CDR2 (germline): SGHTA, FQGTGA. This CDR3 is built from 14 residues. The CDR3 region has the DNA TGTGCCAGCAGCTTAGGTGGGAGGCCTTCAGGCCAGTTCTTC. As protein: CASSLGGRPSGQFF.

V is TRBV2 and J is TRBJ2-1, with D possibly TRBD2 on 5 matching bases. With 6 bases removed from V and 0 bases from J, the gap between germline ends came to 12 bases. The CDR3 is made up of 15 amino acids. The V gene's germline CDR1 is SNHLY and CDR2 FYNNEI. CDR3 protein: CASRERASSYNEQFF. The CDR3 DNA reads TGTGCCAGCAGGGAGAGGGCAAGCTCCTACAATGAGCAGTTCTTC.

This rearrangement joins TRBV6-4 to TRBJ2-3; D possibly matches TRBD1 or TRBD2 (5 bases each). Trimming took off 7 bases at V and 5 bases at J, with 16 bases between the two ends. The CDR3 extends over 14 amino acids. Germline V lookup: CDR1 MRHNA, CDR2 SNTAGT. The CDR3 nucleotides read TGTGCCAGCATCAAGGGGAGCTACATAGATACGCAGTATTTT. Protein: CASIKGSYIDTQYF.

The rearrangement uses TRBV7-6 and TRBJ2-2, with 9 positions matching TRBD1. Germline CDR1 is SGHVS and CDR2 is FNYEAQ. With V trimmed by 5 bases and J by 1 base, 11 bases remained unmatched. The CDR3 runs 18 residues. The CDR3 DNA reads TGTGCCAGCAGCCACCTGGCGGGACAGGGCCGGAACACCGGGGAGCTGTTTTTT. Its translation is CASSHLAGQGRNTGELFF.